The 17 T cell receptor beta chains presented below share a single source sample, sequenced in a study of cytomegalovirus exposure and HLA in healthy donors. 13 Jbeta primers and 60 Vbeta primers were used for the PCR. Generated by immunoSEQ multiplex PCR, the TCRdb table keeps only in-frame clones and is missing some. The sample gives some 70,000 clones, roughly 66% of which show up once; roughly 3% is in the top ten. Sequencing input: PBMCs. All receptors derive from a woman in her fifties or sixties in good health and CMV-seronegative.

V usage is TRBV5-1 and J usage is TRBJ2-3, with 15 bases fitting TRBD2. The germline CDR1 and CDR2 sequences are SGHRS and YFSETQ. The CDR3 length is 18 residues. J gave up 2 bases and V 4 bases, and 8 bases lay outside the gene matches. The CDR3 loop reads CASSPGTSGRSLTDTQYF. The CDR3 DNA follows: TGCGCCAGCAGCCCAGGGACTAGCGGGAGGTCCCTCACAGATACGCAGTATTTT.

The rearrangement joins TRBV10-3 to TRBJ2-1; D is unresolved. The germline CDR1 and CDR2 sequences are ENHRY and SYGVKD. The CDR3 has 14 residues. V lost 3 bases, J lost 7 bases, and 13 bases lay in between. As DNA, the CDR3 is TGTGCCATCAGTGATTCCATCACTCGGAATGAGCAGTTCTTC. Translating gives CAISDSITRNEQFF.

In this sample, this clone turned up a few times. The rearrangement uses TRBV5-6 and TRBJ1-4, with a weak D call TRBD1 (5 bases). V dropped 5 bases and J dropped 8 bases, with 19 bases sitting between them. The CDR3 is 15 amino acids. CDR1 and CDR2 (germline): SGHDT, YYEEEE. CDR3 sequence: CASSRRTMGGEKLFF. The DNA for the CDR3 is TGTGCCAGCAGTCGAAGGACCATGGGGGGGGAAAAACTGTTTTTT.

The DNA for the CDR3 is TGTGCCAGCAGTCCTTCCCCGGGACAGGGATCCTACGAGCAGTACTTC. Translating it yields CASSPSPGQGSYEQYF. This chain connects TRBV6-4 to TRBJ2-7, with 9 bases identical to TRBD1. CDR1 and CDR2 from the germline V gene are MRHNA and SNTAGT. V gave up 5 bases and J gave up 1 base; unmatched junction bases: 9. CDR3 length: 16 amino acids.

This clone came up a few times. The rearrangement uses TRBV28 and TRBJ2-1; D is possibly TRBD1 (5 bases). Trimming removed 3 bases at V and 4 bases at J, with 13 bases between. Germline CDR1 reads MDHEN; CDR2 reads SYDVKM. CDR3 size: 15 residues. DNA of the CDR3: TGTGCCAGCAGTTTTGGGGCAATCGAATACAATGAGCAGTTCTTC. This gives the protein CASSFGAIEYNEQFF.

The V and J genes are TRBV28 and TRBJ2-6; TRBD1 is a possible D gene (6 bases). V was cut by 3 bases and J by 4 bases, with 10 bases left in between. This CDR3 has 15 amino acids. Germline V gives CDR1 MDHEN, CDR2 SYDVKM. The CDR3 spells CASSFAGAGANVLTF. The CDR3 nucleotides read TGTGCCAGCAGTTTTGCAGGGGCGGGGGCCAACGTCCTGACTTTC.

This chain connects TRBV10-3 to TRBJ2-7; 9 bases are shared with TRBD1. Germline loops: CDR1 ENHRY, CDR2 SYGVKD. This CDR3 is 14 amino acids long. The ends lost 4 bases at V and 2 bases at J; junction bases unmatched: 3. CDR3 DNA sequence: TGTGCCATCAGTGTAGGACAGGGGACCTACGAGCAGTACTTC. Protein sequence: CAISVGQGTYEQYF.

This clone has more than one count but fewer than ten. This chain links TRBV9 with TRBJ1-1; a weak D match, TRBD1 (5 bases). In germline, CDR1 is SGDLS, CDR2 YYNGEE. This CDR3 spans 13 amino acids. Trimming removed 5 bases at V and 1 base at J, with 9 bases between. For the CDR3, the DNA is TGTGCCAGCAGTTCGCAGGGGAACACTGAAGCTTTCTTT. This encodes CASSSQGNTEAFF.

This clone was counted only a few times. The rearrangement links TRBV18 to TRBJ2-7; D is uncertain. CDR1 and CDR2 (germline): KGHSH, LQKENI. Trimming pared 8 bases from V and 5 bases from J, leaving 16 bases between. The CDR3 runs 13 residues. CDR3 DNA sequence: TGTGCCAGCACTACCTCCTTAACGGACGAGCAGTACTTC. Amino acid sequence: CASTTSLTDEQYF.

This clone has more than one count but fewer than ten. The V call is TRBV4-2, the J call TRBJ2-7; D remains unclear. V shed 0 bases and J shed 6 bases, with 9 bases lying between them. Per the germline V gene, CDR1 is LGHNA and CDR2 is YNFKEQ. The CDR3 runs to 13 residues. The CDR3 DNA sequence: TGTGCCAGCAGCCAAGAAACGAGGAGCGAGCAGTACTTC. It translates to CASSQETRSEQYF.

V is TRBV28 and J is TRBJ2-7, with 11 bases fitting TRBD2. The CDR3 covers 15 residues. Germline V gene lookup returns CDR1 MDHEN and CDR2 SYDVKM. J gave up 2 bases and V 6 bases, and 6 bases lay outside the gene matches. This chain's CDR3 is CASSHGLAGPYEQYF. The CDR3 DNA reads as TGTGCCAGCAGCCACGGACTAGCGGGCCCCTACGAGCAGTACTTC.

This clone was seen a handful of times. The rearrangement links TRBV7-2 to TRBJ1-2; D may be TRBD1 (6 bases). Germline V gene sequence: CDR1 SGHTA, CDR2 FQGNSA. The CDR3 spans 13 residues. V was shortened by 0 bases and J by 4 bases, with 6 bases between the two germline ends. The chain's CDR3 is CASSLAGGYGYTF. Written as DNA, the CDR3 is TGTGCCAGCAGCTTAGCAGGGGGCTATGGCTACACCTTC.

This chain uses TRBV12-5 with TRBJ2-6, with 7 nucleotides matching TRBD1. Germline trimming cut 3 bases from V and 3 bases from J; bases unmatched to any gene: 2. The CDR3 contains 15 residues. The germline V gene encodes CDR1 LGHNT and CDR2 FRNRAP. CDR3 bases: TGTGCTAGTGGTTTAGGGGGCTTTGGGGCCAACGTCCTGACTTTC. This gives the protein CASGLGGFGANVLTF.

V is TRBV9 and J is TRBJ1-3; the match to TRBD1 covers 8 bases. CDR3 size: 15 residues. Per germline, CDR1 SGDLS and CDR2 YYNGEE. Trimming removed 4 bases from V and 1 base from J; junction bases left unmatched: 4. This CDR3 is CASSKQGGSGNTIYF. CDR3 nucleotides: TGTGCCAGCAGCAAACAGGGGGGATCTGGAAACACCATATATTTT.

The chain is built from TRBV2 and TRBJ1-4; D remains unclear. V was clipped by 6 bases and J by 3 bases, with 11 bases between them. The CDR3 spans 14 residues. The germline gives CDR1 SNHLY, CDR2 FYNNEI. As DNA, the CDR3 is TGTGCCAGCAGGAAAGGGAGGGCTAATGAAAAACTGTTTTTT. It encodes CASRKGRANEKLFF.

The V and J genes are TRBV6-5 and TRBJ2-3; tentatively, D is TRBD1 (5 bases). Germline values: CDR1 MNHEY, CDR2 SVGAGI. This CDR3 contains 12 residues. Trimming pared 5 bases from V and 6 bases from J, leaving 9 bases between. In nucleotides, the CDR3 is TGTGCCAGCAGTCACAACAGGGATACGCAGTATTTT. This codes for CASSHNRDTQYF.

The chain links TRBV28 to TRBJ2-1; 9 bases map to TRBD1. The germline gives CDR1 MDHEN, CDR2 SYDVKM. The CDR3 sequence is 16 residues long. Trimming cost V 6 bases and J 2 bases; bases outside gene matches: 8. CDR3 coding DNA: TGTGCCAGCAGACTTGGACAGGGGATACCCTACAATGAGCAGTTCTTC. As protein: CASRLGQGIPYNEQFF.